Listed here is a single T cell receptor (beta chain). The antigen remains undetermined. Culture proceeded for 10 days, and CD4+ T cells were then isolated. As their vaccination, participants received two doses of either BNT162b2 or mRNA-1273. The CDR3 runs to 14 residues. Germline lookup yields CDR1 SGHNT and CDR2 YYREEE (reference sequence). Between the trimmed V and J ends, which lost 4 bases and 3 bases, there was a span of 11 bases. These data originate in a study of vaccination effects on CD4 cells after COVID-19. Sequencing used immunoSEQ multiplex PCR; TCRdb keeps in-frame clones, though not all of them. Of more than 35,000 clones in the sample, 72% were seen once.

This rearrangement joins TRBV5-4 to TRBJ2-1; perhaps TRBD2 as D (5 bases). The sequencing used CD4+ T cells from PBMCs cultured without peptide, collected after COVID-19 vaccination. The TCR originated in a human donor who received a COVID-19 vaccine. The CDR3 coding sequence is TGTGCCAGCAGCCCCGACTATATCTACAATGAGCAGTTCTTC. Protein sequence: CASSPDYIYNEQFF.